Shown below are 2 T cell receptor beta chains from a single sample sequenced in a study of cytomegalovirus exposure and HLA in healthy donors. With 60 Vbeta and 13 Jbeta primers, the PCR was carried out. Data came from immunoSEQ multiplex PCR; TCRdb stores just in-frame clones and leaves some out. The sample holds around 140,000 clones; approximately 84% are singletons and the top ten take approximately 1.5%. The sequencing sample was made of PBMCs. These receptors were taken from a man aged 25 to 40 in good health and CMV-seropositive.

The chain couples TRBV5-1 to TRBJ1-2; 7 bases align to TRBD1. J gave up 2 bases and V 1 base, and 11 bases lay outside the gene matches. The length of the CDR3 is 17 residues. From germline, CDR1 is SGHRS and CDR2 YFSETQ. This CDR3 is CASSLNGGTDYNYGYTF. CDR3 DNA sequence: TGCGCCAGCAGCTTGAATGGGGGGACAGATTACAACTATGGCTACACCTTC.

The CDR3 here is CASSLTLPGNTIYF. DNA for the CDR3: TGTGCCAGCAGCTTGACACTCCCTGGAAACACCATATATTTT. The rearrangement joins TRBV7-9 to TRBJ1-3; no clear D gene. V lost 3 bases to trimming and J lost 2 bases, with 8 bases between them. CDR3 size: 14 residues. Germline V lookup: CDR1 SEHNR, CDR2 FQNEAQ (reference sequence).